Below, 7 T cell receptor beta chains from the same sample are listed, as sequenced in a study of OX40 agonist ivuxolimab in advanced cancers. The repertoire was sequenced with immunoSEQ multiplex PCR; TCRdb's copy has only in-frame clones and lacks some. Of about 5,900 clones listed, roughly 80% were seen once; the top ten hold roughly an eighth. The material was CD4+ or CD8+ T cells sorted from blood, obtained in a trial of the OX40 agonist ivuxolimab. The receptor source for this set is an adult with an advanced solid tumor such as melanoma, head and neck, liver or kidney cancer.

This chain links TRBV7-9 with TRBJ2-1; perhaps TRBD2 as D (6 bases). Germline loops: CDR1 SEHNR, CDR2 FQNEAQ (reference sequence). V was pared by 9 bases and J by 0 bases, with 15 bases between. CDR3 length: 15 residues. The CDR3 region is CASRGGTFSYNEQFF. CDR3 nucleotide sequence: TGTGCCAGTAGGGGTGGGACTTTCTCCTACAATGAGCAGTTCTTC.

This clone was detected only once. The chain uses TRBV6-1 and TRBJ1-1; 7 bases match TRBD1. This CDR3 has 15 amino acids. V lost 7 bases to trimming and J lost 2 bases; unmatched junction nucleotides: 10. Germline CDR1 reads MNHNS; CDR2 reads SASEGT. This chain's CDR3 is CASNRLRQGNTEAFF. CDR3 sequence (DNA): TGTGCCAGCAACCGCTTACGACAGGGCAACACTGAAGCTTTCTTT.

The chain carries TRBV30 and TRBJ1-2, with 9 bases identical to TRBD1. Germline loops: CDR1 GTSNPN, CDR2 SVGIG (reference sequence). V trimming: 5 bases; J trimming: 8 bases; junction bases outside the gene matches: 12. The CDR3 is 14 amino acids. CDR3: CAWQRGDRGKGYTF. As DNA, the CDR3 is TGTGCCTGGCAAAGGGGAGACAGGGGGAAGGGCTACACCTTC.

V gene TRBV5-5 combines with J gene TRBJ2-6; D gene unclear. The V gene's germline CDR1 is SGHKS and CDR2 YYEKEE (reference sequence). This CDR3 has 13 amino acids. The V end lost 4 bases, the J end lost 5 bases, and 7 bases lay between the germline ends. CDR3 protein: CASSANRANVLTF. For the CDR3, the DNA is TGTGCCAGCAGCGCCAATAGGGCCAACGTCCTGACTTTC.

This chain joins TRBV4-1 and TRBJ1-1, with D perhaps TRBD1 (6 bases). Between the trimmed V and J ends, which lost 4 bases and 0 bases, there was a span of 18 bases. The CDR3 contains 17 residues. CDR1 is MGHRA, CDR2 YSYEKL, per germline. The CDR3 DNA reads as TGCGCCAGCAGCCCCACCACGGGGGCCAGCATGAACACTGAAGCTTTCTTT. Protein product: CASSPTTGASMNTEAFF.

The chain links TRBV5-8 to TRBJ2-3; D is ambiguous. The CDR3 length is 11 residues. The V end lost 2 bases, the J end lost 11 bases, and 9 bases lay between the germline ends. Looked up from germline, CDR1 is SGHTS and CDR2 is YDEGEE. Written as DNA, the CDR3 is TGTGCCAGCAGCTTTTCTGTTGAGCAGTATTTT. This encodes CASSFSVEQYF.

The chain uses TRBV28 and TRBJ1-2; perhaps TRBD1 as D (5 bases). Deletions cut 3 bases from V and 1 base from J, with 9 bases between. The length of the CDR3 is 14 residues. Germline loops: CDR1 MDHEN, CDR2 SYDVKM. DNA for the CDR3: TGTGCCAGCAGTTTGGGGCAGGGTAACTATGGCTACACCTTC. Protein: CASSLGQGNYGYTF.